This entry lists 7 T cell receptor beta chains sequenced from one sample in a study of beta chain features in type 1 diabetes. Broader study findings: Patients with Type 1 diabetes showed moderately but significantly shorter TCRB CDR3s in all four CD4+ subsets.

These TCRs are of unknown antigen specificity. Expressed TCRB transcripts got sequenced, as all isolated RNA was reverse transcribed. Method: immunoSEQ multiplex PCR; TCRdb's copy keeps in-frame clones and lacks some. Found here are about 190,000 clones, approximately 8.1% of them singletons; the top ten hold roughly 0.5%. The sample consisted of central memory CD4+ T cells from blood. These receptors were taken from a man between 18 and 35 years old with type 1 diabetes.

Only a few counts were recorded for this clone. The V call is TRBV11-2, the J call TRBJ2-5, with 13 bases matching TRBD2. Germline values: CDR1 SGHAT, CDR2 FQNNGV. Trimming took 3 bases from V and 5 from J; bases not matched to a gene: 3. This CDR3 contains 15 residues. CDR3 region: CASSLGLAGFETQYF. As DNA, the CDR3 is TGTGCCAGCAGCTTGGGACTAGCGGGGTTCGAGACCCAGTACTTC.

The chain uses TRBV27 and TRBJ2-7, with 10 bases matching TRBD1. This CDR3 is built from 16 residues. Germline CDR1 reads MNHEY; CDR2 reads SMNVEV (reference sequence). The V and J ends lost 5 bases and 4 bases, in that order; junction bases with no gene match: 11. The CDR3 DNA is TGTGCCAGCAGTCCTGACGGGGACAGGGGCCGGTACGAGCAGTACTTC. It specifies CASSPDGDRGRYEQYF.

A few counts support this clone. V usage is TRBV4-1 and J usage is TRBJ1-2; TRBD1 agrees at 7 bases. Trimming cost V 1 base and J 6 bases; bases outside gene matches: 8. The CDR3 is 15 amino acids. Looked up from germline, CDR1 is MGHRA and CDR2 is YSYEKL. CDR3 in amino acids: CASSQGQGFRDGYTF. The DNA of the CDR3 is TGCGCCAGCAGCCAAGGACAGGGTTTCCGCGATGGCTACACCTTC.

This clone has only a few counts. The V and J genes are TRBV14 and TRBJ2-3; perhaps TRBD2 as D (5 bases). Germline CDR1 SGHDN, CDR2 FVKESK. The length of the CDR3 is 15 residues. With 0 bases removed from V and 6 bases from J, the gap between germline ends came to 13 bases. CDR3 in amino acids: CASSQEGLGADTQYF. CDR3 coding DNA: TGTGCCAGCAGCCAAGAGGGGTTGGGAGCTGATACGCAGTATTTT.

This clone was observed a handful of times. The chain uses TRBV25-1 and TRBJ1-2, with TRBD1 as a possible D gene (5 bases). The CDR3 covers 16 residues. With 1 base removed from V and 0 bases from J, the gap between germline ends came to 12 bases. Germline CDR1 reads MGHDK; CDR2 reads SYGVNS. The CDR3 here is CASSESGQTANYGYTF. The CDR3 DNA is TGTGCCAGCAGTGAATCAGGACAAACAGCTAACTATGGCTACACCTTC.

A few counts support this clone. CDR3 loop: CASSQSVPGCSSGGLPDTQYF. The DNA for the CDR3 is TGCGCCAGCAGTCAATCTGTTCCCGGCTGTAGTAGCGGGGGACTCCCAGATACGCAGTATTTT. The genes are TRBV23-1 and TRBJ2-3; 9 positions agree with TRBD2. TRBV23-1 is flagged as an ORF with uncertain function. This CDR3 is built from 21 residues. The V and J ends lost 0 bases and 4 bases, in that order; junction bases with no gene match: 20.

Only a few counts were recorded for this clone. The chain is built from TRBV29-1 and TRBJ2-3; 7 positions agree with TRBD2. This CDR3 region has 15 residues. CDR1 is SQVTM and CDR2 is ANQGSEA in the germline V gene. V shed 7 bases, J shed 3 bases, and the junction held 13 bases outside the gene matches. This chain's CDR3 is CSGRSQRGGTDTQYF. Here the CDR3 DNA reads TGCAGCGGACGCTCCCAGCGGGGTGGGACAGATACGCAGTATTTT.